This T cell receptor (beta chain) was sequenced in a study of Graves' ophthalmopathy and Graves' hyperthyroidism. Reliance was placed on clinical symptoms, serum thyroxine, TRAb, thyroid ultrasound and orbital computed tomography for diagnosis. TCR beta CDR3 regions were amplified from RNA transcripts. Second-round multiplex PCR followed a first-round RT-PCR using HTBI primers. From the multiplex PCR reads, TCRdb called clonotypes with MiXCR, one entry per CDR3 protein. This sample has 200,000 to 300,000 distinct CDR3 sequences, with around 50% found just once. Germline V lookup: CDR1 DFQATT, CDR2 SNEGSKA (reference sequence). Trimming left V 2 bases short and J 3 bases short, with 7 bases between. This CDR3 spans 12 amino acids.

The TCR originated in an adult man with Graves' ophthalmopathy. Sample: peripheral blood. The chain joins TRBV20-1 to TRBJ2-5, with D uncertain. This chain's CDR3 is CSARWLEETQYF. CDR3 sequence (DNA): TGCAGTGCTAGATGGCTGGAAGAGACCCAGTACTTC.